Sequencing of this T cell receptor (beta chain) was carried out in a study of shared clonotypes between healthy human individuals. Study overall: The donors, two women and a few men, were aged 18 to 49.

The CDR3 is made up of 13 amino acids. CDR1 and CDR2 from the germline V gene are MNHNY and SVGAGI (reference sequence). The V gene end was trimmed by 6 bases and the J gene end by 5 bases; junction bases not matched to a gene: 5. The donors were all Caucasian adults (living in Nashville, Tennessee). Deep-level running was used for the assay. TCRdb's copy holds only in-frame clones and misses some; the assay was immunoSEQ multiplex PCR. The sample includes some 510,000 clones, approximately 79% of them seen just once. Sequenced: PBMCs. The receptor was derived from a woman between 40 and 55 years old in good health. Some clones in this sample may be carry-over from other donors' samples. The chain has TRBV6-6 and TRBJ1-1; 8 bases line up with TRBD1. The CDR3: CASSLDRATEAFF. Here the CDR3 DNA reads TGTGCCAGCAGCTTGGACAGGGCTACTGAAGCTTTCTTT.